The source of this TCR beta chain is a study of blood T cell repertoires in COVID-19. Study background: There were acute and convalescent COVID-19 samples, and they came from the United States, Italy and Spain. The cDNA or gDNA used as material had been derived from T cells, B-cell-depleted T cells, or PBMCs.

In the authors' workflow: Reference gene primer amplification gave nucleated cell count estimates. Sequencing used immunoSEQ multiplex PCR; TCRdb keeps in-frame clones, though not all of them. V and J calls and clone size follow that table, whereas D and trimming were derived from the DNA. The table records about 200,000 clones, approximately 85% of them present only once. The CDR3 runs 15 residues. V lost 4 bases to trimming and J lost 1 base, with 13 bases between them. CDR1 and CDR2 (germline): SGHAT, FQNNGV. The V call is TRBV11-2, the J call TRBJ1-1; tentatively, D is TRBD1 (5 bases). The TCR was taken from a woman of 80 years or more with acute or convalescent COVID-19. The sample was peripheral blood. DNA for the CDR3: TGTGCCAGCAGCTCCTGGGGAGGGGCGAACACTGAAGCTTTCTTT. Its translation: CASSSWGGANTEAFF.